Listed below are T cell receptor beta chains from one sample, sequenced in a study of blood T cell repertoires in COVID-19. Assay: immunoSEQ multiplex PCR; the TCRdb copy retains only in-frame clones and omits some. Of nearly 200,000 clones in the sample, roughly nine tenths were seen once. Sequencing was carried out using peripheral blood. These receptors all stem from an older woman with acute or convalescent COVID-19. Each CDR3 is given with its conserved first and last residue. D genes are given only for firm matches. The listing skips clone size in some rows; elsewhere it reads once, few, many or a size class.

CDR3 length: 14
J gene: TRBJ2-5
D gene: TRBD1
V gene: TRBV5-8
clone size: .
CDR3 protein: CASSARDSQETQYF
CDR3 DNA: TGTGCCAGCAGCGCAAGGGACAGTCAAGAGACCCAGTACTTC

CDR3 length: 14
J gene: TRBJ1-5
D gene: .
V gene: TRBV6-6
clone size: .
CDR3 protein: CASRLTGNNQPQHF
CDR3 DNA: TGTGCCAGCAGACTAACAGGGAACAATCAGCCCCAGCATTTT

CDR3 length: 13
J gene: TRBJ1-2
D gene: TRBD1
V gene: TRBV29-1
clone size: once
CDR3 protein: CSATDRGRFGYTF
CDR3 DNA: TGCAGCGCCACGGACAGGGGGCGCTTTGGCTACACCTTC

CDR3 length: 12
J gene: TRBJ1-1
D gene: .
V gene: TRBV28
clone size: .
CDR3 protein: CASSLPSTEAFF
CDR3 DNA: TGTGCCAGCAGCCTACCGAGCACTGAAGCTTTCTTT

CDR3 length: 18
J gene: TRBJ2-5
D gene: .
V gene: TRBV14
clone size: .
CDR3 protein: CASSQGNLGRDWRETQYF
CDR3 DNA: TGTGCCAGCAGCCAAGGGAATTTGGGGCGCGACTGGCGAGAGACCCAGTACTTC

CDR3 length: 12
J gene: TRBJ2-7
D gene: .
V gene: TRBV6-2/TRBV6-3
clone size: .
CDR3 protein: CASSGRTYEQYF
CDR3 DNA: TGTGCCAGCAGCGGGAGAACCTACGAGCAGTACTTC

CDR3 length: 15
J gene: TRBJ1-3
D gene: .
V gene: TRBV3-1/TRBV3-2
clone size: .
CDR3 protein: CASSQRITLGNTIYF
CDR3 DNA: TGTGCCAGCAGCCAAAGAATCACTCTCGGAAACACCATATATTTT

CDR3 length: 15
J gene: TRBJ1-4
D gene: .
V gene: TRBV25-1
clone size: .
CDR3 protein: CASSIYRGLDEKLFF
CDR3 DNA: TGTGCCAGCTCCATTTACCGCGGACTAGATGAAAAACTGTTTTTT

CDR3 length: 14
J gene: TRBJ1-1
D gene: .
V gene: TRBV10-3
clone size: .
CDR3 protein: CAISEEAAGGEAFF
CDR3 DNA: TGTGCCATCAGTGAGGAGGCGGCCGGGGGTGAAGCTTTCTTT

CDR3 length: 16
J gene: TRBJ2-6
D gene: TRBD1
V gene: TRBV2
clone size: .
CDR3 protein: CASTGTALSGANVLTF
CDR3 DNA: TGTGCCAGCACTGGGACAGCCCTCTCTGGGGCCAACGTCCTGACTTTC

CDR3 length: 18
J gene: TRBJ2-2
D gene: TRBD2
V gene: TRBV7-9
clone size: .
CDR3 protein: CASSLDGRLAGEAGELFF
CDR3 DNA: TGTGCCAGCAGCTTAGATGGGCGGCTAGCGGGAGAGGCCGGGGAGCTGTTTTTT

CDR3 length: 19
J gene: TRBJ1-6
D gene: TRBD1
V gene: TRBV5-1
clone size: .
CDR3 protein: CASSLGVSTGSSYNSPLHF
CDR3 DNA: TGCGCCAGCAGCTTGGGGGTATCGACAGGGAGCTCCTATAATTCACCCCTCCACTTT

CDR3 length: 16
J gene: TRBJ2-2
D gene: .
V gene: TRBV24-1
clone size: .
CDR3 protein: CATSGTRGSGTGELFF
CDR3 DNA: TGTGCCACCAGTGGAACCAGGGGATCGGGCACCGGGGAGCTGTTTTTT

CDR3 length: 13
J gene: TRBJ1-4
D gene: .
V gene: TRBV27
clone size: .
CDR3 protein: CASRNTQGEKLFF
CDR3 DNA: TGTGCCAGCAGGAATACCCAGGGTGAAAAACTGTTTTTT

CDR3 length: 15
J gene: TRBJ1-2
D gene: TRBD1
V gene: TRBV10-3
clone size: .
CDR3 protein: CAISKTGAYNYGYTF
CDR3 DNA: TGTGCCATCAGTAAGACAGGGGCCTATAACTATGGCTACACCTTC

CDR3 length: 15
J gene: TRBJ1-5
D gene: TRBD1
V gene: TRBV3-1/TRBV3-2
clone size: .
CDR3 protein: CASSLGTGGNQPQHF
CDR3 DNA: TGTGCCAGCAGCCTTGGGACAGGGGGGAATCAGCCCCAGCATTTT

CDR3 length: 18
J gene: TRBJ2-2
D gene: .
V gene: TRBV10-1
clone size: .
CDR3 protein: CASSEGRDSALNTGELFF
CDR3 DNA: TGCGCCAGCAGTGAGGGACGGGACTCCGCACTTAACACCGGGGAGCTGTTTTTT

CDR3 length: 17
J gene: TRBJ2-5
D gene: TRBD2
V gene: TRBV9
clone size: .
CDR3 protein: CASSVGGSSGNQETQYF
CDR3 DNA: TGTGCCAGCAGCGTAGGTGGGTCTAGCGGGAACCAAGAGACCCAGTACTTC

CDR3 length: 15
J gene: TRBJ2-7
D gene: TRBD2
V gene: TRBV5-8
clone size: few
CDR3 protein: CASSFGGSKAYEQYF
CDR3 DNA: TGTGCCAGCAGCTTCGGCGGGAGTAAGGCCTACGAGCAGTACTTC

CDR3 length: 16
J gene: TRBJ2-3
D gene: TRBD2
V gene: TRBV11-2
clone size: .
CDR3 protein: CASSLLLAGGRDTQYF
CDR3 DNA: TGTGCCAGCAGCTTATTACTAGCGGGAGGGCGGGATACGCAGTATTTT

CDR3 length: 15
J gene: TRBJ2-3
D gene: .
V gene: TRBV4-2
clone size: .
CDR3 protein: CASSHPNSITDTQYF
CDR3 DNA: TGTGCCAGCAGCCACCCCAACTCGATCACAGATACGCAGTATTTT

CDR3 length: 16
J gene: TRBJ2-5
D gene: TRBD1
V gene: TRBV9
clone size: .
CDR3 protein: CASSVEGQGAGETQYF
CDR3 DNA: TGTGCCAGCAGCGTAGAGGGACAGGGGGCGGGGGAGACCCAGTACTTC

CDR3 length: 13
J gene: TRBJ1-2
D gene: TRBD1
V gene: TRBV12-3/TRBV12-4
clone size: once
CDR3 protein: CASRKTGELGYTF
CDR3 DNA: TGTGCCAGCAGGAAAACAGGGGAGCTTGGCTACACCTTC

CDR3 length: 14
J gene: TRBJ2-1
D gene: TRBD1
V gene: TRBV24-1
clone size: .
CDR3 protein: CATWGQLTYNEQFF
CDR3 DNA: TGTGCCACCTGGGGACAGTTAACCTACAATGAGCAGTTCTTC